The 23 T cell receptor beta chains in this list originate from one sample, sequenced in a study of chemoradiotherapy in HPV16-positive cancers. Using immunoSEQ multiplex PCR, the repertoire was profiled, and TCRdb retains in-frame clones only, with some absent. The table shows 30,000 to 35,000 clones, with around 80% occurring only once. The input for sequencing was blood, taken from a patient who underwent chemoradiotherapy. Every receptor here comes from a human donor with HPV-associated anogenital cancer.

The rearrangement links TRBV5-4 to TRBJ2-7; the D call may be TRBD1 or TRBD2 (6 bases each). The CDR3 has 13 residues. The germline CDR1 and CDR2 sequences are SGHNT and YYREEE (reference sequence). With 1 base removed from V and 7 bases from J, the gap between germline ends came to 12 bases. The DNA for the CDR3 is TGTGCCAGCAGCTTGCTAGAAGGGGGGGAGCAGTACTTC. Residues: CASSLLEGGEQYF.

This chain's CDR3 is CASSGVGVLETQYF. CDR3 in DNA: TGTGCCAGCAGCGGCGTGGGGGTCCTGGAGACCCAGTACTTC. The chain links TRBV5-5 to TRBJ2-5; D possibly uses TRBD1 or TRBD2 (5 bases each). This CDR3 contains 14 residues. V was pared by 4 bases and J by 5 bases, with 15 bases between. The V gene's germline CDR1 is SGHKS and CDR2 YYEKEE (reference sequence).

The rearrangement links TRBV19 to TRBJ1-2; D is ambiguous. Germline values: CDR1 LNHDA, CDR2 SQIVND (reference sequence). Trimming left V 7 bases short and J 0 bases short, with 21 bases between. CDR3 length: 17 amino acids. The CDR3 nucleotides are TGTGCCAGTACCCCCAACTCGGGGTGGGCGGCTAACTATGGCTACACCTTC. The encoded protein is CASTPNSGWAANYGYTF. Complete variable domain (other parts from reference TRBV19 and TRBJ1-2): DGGITQSPKYLFRKEGQNVTLSCEQNLNHDAMYWYRQDPGQGLRLIYYSQIVNDFQKGDIAEGYSVSREKKESFPLTVTSAQKNPTAFYLCASTPNSGWAANYGYTFGSGTRLTVV.

This rearrangement joins TRBV10-3 to TRBJ1-5; D is unresolved. The germline gives CDR1 ENHRY, CDR2 SYGVKD. Trimming stripped 0 bases from V and 1 base from J, with 13 bases between. This CDR3 is built from 17 residues. The CDR3 reads CAISESGSRGSNQPQHF. Here the CDR3 DNA reads TGTGCCATCAGTGAGTCGGGCTCTCGAGGGAGCAATCAGCCCCAGCATTTT.

CDR3 sequence: CASSLSRRTLHF. CDR3 DNA: TGTGCCAGCAGCTTGAGCAGACGAACCCTCCACTTT. This rearrangement joins TRBV5-8 to TRBJ1-6, with D unresolved. The CDR3 runs 12 residues. Germline V gene data show CDR1 as SGHTS and CDR2 as YDEGEE. Trimming shortened V by 1 base and J by 14 bases, and 10 bases separated the two germline ends.

The V gene is TRBV18, the J gene TRBJ2-2; 9 nucleotides line up with TRBD1. The CDR3 is 15 amino acids. CDR1 is KGHSH, CDR2 LQKENI, per germline. With V trimmed by 1 base and J by 4 bases, 1 base remained unmatched. The CDR3: CASSPRQGVTGELFF. The DNA of the CDR3 is TGTGCCAGCTCACCACGACAGGGGGTCACCGGGGAGCTGTTTTTT.

V gene TRBV7-2 combines with J gene TRBJ1-5; perhaps TRBD1 as D (5 bases). This CDR3 has 16 residues. Germline-derived CDR1 and CDR2 are SGHTA and FQGNSA. Trimming removed 1 base from V and 0 bases from J, with 10 bases in between. CDR3 sequence reads: CASSLGGWDSNQPQHF. The CDR3 region has the DNA TGTGCCAGCAGCTTAGGGGGCTGGGATAGCAATCAGCCCCAGCATTTT.

This clone was picked up a small number of times. The rearrangement uses TRBV28 and TRBJ1-6, with 7 bases fitting TRBD1. This CDR3 comprises 16 residues. Germline assignment: CDR1 MDHEN and CDR2 SYDVKM. V lost 8 bases and J lost 3; bases outside the gene matches: 10. CDR3 residues: CASSGGDSLYNSPLHF. The DNA for the CDR3 is TGTGCCAGCTCCGGCGGGGACAGCCTCTATAATTCACCCCTCCACTTT.

The chain carries TRBV6-1 and TRBJ1-2; no clear D gene. With 9 bases removed from V and 2 bases from J, the gap between germline ends came to 13 bases. Germline V CDR1 and CDR2: MNHNS, SASEGT. This CDR3 contains 13 residues. CDR3 DNA sequence: TGTGCCAGTGAGGGAACATCCAACTATGGCTACACCTTC. It yields the protein CASEGTSNYGYTF.

This CDR3 is CASSLGQGNSPLHF. CDR3 in DNA: TGTGCCAGCAGTTTGGGACAGGGCAATTCACCCCTCCACTTT. The gene calls are TRBV27 and TRBJ1-6; 9 nucleotides agree with TRBD1. Germline CDR1 and CDR2: MNHEY and SMNVEV (reference sequence). CDR3 size: 14 residues. V lost 3 bases to trimming and J lost 7 bases; unmatched junction nucleotides: 1.

This clone was picked up a small number of times. V is TRBV25-1 and J is TRBJ1-1, with no clear D. This CDR3 has 12 amino acids. CDR1 and CDR2 (germline): MGHDK, SYGVNS. V dropped 5 bases and J dropped 1 base, with 5 bases sitting between them. CDR3 nucleotides: TGTGCCAGCAGTCGGCAGAACACTGAAGCTTTCTTT. It specifies CASSRQNTEAFF.

V and J are TRBV19 and TRBJ1-2; 7 bases agree with TRBD1. Trimming took 3 bases from V and 3 from J; bases not matched to a gene: 4. Germline CDR1 and CDR2: LNHDA and SQIVND (reference sequence). This CDR3 is 14 amino acids long. CDR3 DNA: TGTGCCAGTAGTATCCGGGACAGAGACTATGGCTACACCTTC. This codes for CASSIRDRDYGYTF. Full variable domain (missing parts from reference TRBV19 and TRBJ1-2): DGGITQSPKYLFRKEGQNVTLSCEQNLNHDAMYWYRQDPGQGLRLIYYSQIVNDFQKGDIAEGYSVSREKKESFPLTVTSAQKNPTAFYLCASSIRDRDYGYTFGSGTRLTVV.

The chain uses TRBV18 and TRBJ2-1; 7 bases line up with TRBD2. The CDR3 spans 15 residues. Germline V CDR1 and CDR2: KGHSH, LQKENI. With V trimmed by 6 bases and J by 5 bases, 10 bases remained unmatched. DNA of the CDR3: TGTGCCAGCTCTCAGGGTCGGGGACTACACAATGAGCAGTTCTTC. Translating it yields CASSQGRGLHNEQFF.

J is TRBJ2-3 and V is TRBV29-1; 14 bases are shared with TRBD2. There are 15 residues in the CDR3. CDR1 and CDR2 (germline): SQVTM, ANQGSEA. Trimming at V came to 7 bases and at J to 5 bases, leaving 8 bases not matched to a gene. DNA of the CDR3: TGCAGCGGGTCCCCGACTAGCGGGGGGGAAGATACGCAGTATTTT. Its translation: CSGSPTSGGEDTQYF.

V is TRBV5-1 and J is TRBJ2-2; D gene uncertain. Germline loops: CDR1 SGHRS, CDR2 YFSETQ. The CDR3 covers 15 residues. V shed 2 bases and J shed 4 bases, with 12 bases lying between them. This CDR3 is CASSLNSPSTGELFF. The CDR3 region has the DNA TGCGCCAGCAGCTTAAACTCCCCATCCACCGGGGAGCTGTTTTTT.

The V and J genes are TRBV5-1 and TRBJ2-5; unclear D gene. CDR1 and CDR2 from the germline V gene are SGHRS and YFSETQ. The V and J ends lost 0 bases and 5 bases respectively, with 11 bases between them. The CDR3 loop spans 14 amino acids. In DNA, the CDR3 is TGCGCCAGCAGCTTGGGGGATTCAGGCGAGACCCAGTACTTC. It specifies CASSLGDSGETQYF.

The chain joins TRBV27 to TRBJ1-1; D gene unclear. CDR3 length: 14 amino acids. CDR1 and CDR2 from the germline V gene are MNHEY and SMNVEV (reference sequence). The germline V and J ends were trimmed by 0 bases and 0 bases, with 5 bases remaining between them. CDR3 protein: CASSLSGVNTEAFF. CDR3 DNA sequence: TGTGCCAGCAGTTTATCAGGCGTGAACACTGAAGCTTTCTTT.

The chain is built from TRBV2 and TRBJ2-3; no firm D call. CDR3 size: 14 residues. Germline V CDR1 and CDR2: SNHLY, FYNNEI. V was trimmed by 7 bases and J by 0 bases, leaving 11 bases between them. CDR3 sequence: CASIRQTSTDTQYF. DNA of the CDR3: TGTGCCAGCATCCGGCAGACTAGCACAGATACGCAGTATTTT.

V is TRBV7-2 and J is TRBJ1-2, with 8 bases identical to TRBD1. V was clipped by 0 bases and J by 8 bases; unmatched bases: 8. From germline, CDR1 is SGHTA and CDR2 FQGNSA. The CDR3 totals 15 residues. CDR3 amino acids: CASSLANRGTLGYTF. For the CDR3, the DNA is TGTGCCAGCAGCTTAGCGAACAGGGGGACGCTAGGCTACACCTTC. The entire variable domain, with the rest obtained from reference TRBV7-2 and TRBJ1-2, is as follows: GAGVSQSPSNKVTEKGKDVELRCDPISGHTALYWYRQSLGQGLEFLIYFQGNSAPDKSGLPSDRFSAERTGGSVSTLTIQRTQQEDSAVYLCASSLANRGTLGYTFGSGTRLTVV.

V gene TRBV14 combines with J gene TRBJ1-1; D unresolved. From germline, CDR1 is SGHDN and CDR2 FVKESK. The CDR3 has 13 amino acids. The V gene lost 2 bases and the J gene lost 2 bases, with 6 bases spanning the gap. CDR3 in amino acids: CASSQQGNTEAFF. The CDR3 DNA is TGTGCCAGCAGCCAACAAGGTAACACTGAAGCTTTCTTT.

This rearrangement joins TRBV7-9 to TRBJ1-5; perhaps TRBD1 as D (6 bases). The CDR3 sequence is 16 residues long. Germline values: CDR1 SEHNR, CDR2 FQNEAQ (reference sequence). Trimming stripped 1 base from V and 4 bases from J, with 14 bases between. CDR3 sequence reads: CASSLVTGGINQPQHF. The CDR3 bases are TGTGCCAGCAGCTTAGTGACAGGTGGAATTAATCAGCCCCAGCATTTT.

This clone occurred a few times. This chain joins TRBV11-2 and TRBJ2-7; D may correspond to TRBD1 or TRBD2 (5 bases each). The germline gives CDR1 SGHAT, CDR2 FQNNGV. V shed 5 bases and J shed 1 base, with 21 bases lying between them. CDR3 length: 17 amino acids. DNA of the CDR3: TGTGCCAGCAGCGTCCGCGCCGCCGGGGCGATGTCCTACGAGCAGTACTTC. This translates into CASSVRAAGAMSYEQYF.

The chain links TRBV5-1 to TRBJ2-5, with 14 bases fitting TRBD2. Germline CDR1 reads SGHRS; CDR2 reads YFSETQ. V shed 2 bases and J 1 base; nucleotides not matched to a gene: 1. The CDR3 extends over 16 amino acids. For the CDR3, the DNA is TGCGCCAGCAGCTTCGGGACTAGCGGGGGCCAAGAGACCCAGTACTTC. It specifies CASSFGTSGGQETQYF.